Presented here are 22 T cell receptor beta chains from one specimen sequenced in a study of blood T cell repertoires in COVID-19. Here immunoSEQ multiplex PCR was the method, and the copy in TCRdb shows in-frame clones only, minus some. The repertoire holds around 340,000 clones, with roughly 86% as singletons. What was sequenced was PBMCs or T cells enriched from blood (not recorded which). The receptor source for this set is a woman aged 30 to 39 who had been exposed to COVID-19.

The CDR3 spells CSVPREANYGYTF. The CDR3 nucleotides read TGCAGCGTCCCCCGGGAAGCTAACTATGGCTACACCTTC. The V gene is TRBV29-1, the J gene TRBJ1-2; D unresolved. Germline CDR1 SQVTM, CDR2 ANQGSEA. The V end was cut by 6 bases, the J end by 0 bases, with 11 bases between. CDR3 size: 13 residues.

The V call is TRBV6-5, the J call TRBJ1-2, with no clear D. The CDR3 has 15 amino acids. CDR1 is MNHEY and CDR2 is SVGAGI in the germline V gene. V was clipped by 2 bases and J by 4 bases, with 14 bases between them. This CDR3 reads CASSYRGVLGYGYTF. The CDR3 nucleotides read TGTGCCAGCAGTTACAGAGGAGTTCTGGGCTATGGCTACACCTTC.

The chain is built from TRBV5-1 and TRBJ2-7, with a weak D call TRBD1 (5 bases). Germline CDR1 SGHRS, CDR2 YFSETQ. The CDR3 is 17 residues long. Trimming stripped 1 base from V and 0 bases from J, with 17 bases between. CDR3 DNA sequence: TGCGCCAGCAGCTTGTTGGGGCCGGTTCCAAGCTCCTACGAGCAGTACTTC. The encoded protein is CASSLLGPVPSSYEQYF.

V is TRBV28 and J is TRBJ1-5; the D gene is possibly TRBD1 (5 bases). Between the trimmed V and J ends, which lost 2 bases and 2 bases, there was a span of 7 bases. Germline lookup yields CDR1 MDHEN and CDR2 SYDVKM. The CDR3 length is 14 residues. The chain's CDR3 is CASSLIRGNQPQHF. CDR3 nucleotides: TGTGCCAGCAGTTTAATCAGGGGCAATCAGCCCCAGCATTTT. The variable domain in full, with the rest retrieved from reference TRBV28 and TRBJ1-5, is DVKVTQSSRYLVKRTGEKVFLECVQDMDHENMFWYRQDPGLGLRLIYFSYDVKMKEKGDIPEGYSVSREKKERFSLILESASTNQTSMYLCASSLIRGNQPQHFGDGTRLSIL.

V usage is TRBV18 and J usage is TRBJ2-7; weak D call: TRBD2 (5 bases). The CDR3 has 14 residues. Germline V lookup: CDR1 KGHSH, CDR2 LQKENI. The V gene lost 3 bases and the J gene lost 6 bases, with 15 bases spanning the gap. CDR3 residues: CASSPGMRDREQYF. The CDR3 DNA follows: TGTGCCAGCTCACCCGGGATGCGAGACCGCGAGCAGTACTTC.

The chain carries TRBV19 and TRBJ1-5; 12 bases fit TRBD1. The germline CDR1 and CDR2 sequences are LNHDA and SQIVND (reference sequence). This CDR3 comprises 18 residues. The V and J ends lost 1 base and 6 bases, in that order; junction bases with no gene match: 10. This chain's CDR3 is CASSIGTGTGGVRQPQHF. The CDR3 nucleotides read TGTGCCAGTAGTATAGGGACTGGGACAGGGGGCGTCCGTCAGCCCCAGCATTTT. The entire variable domain, with the rest obtained from reference TRBV19 and TRBJ1-5, is as follows: DGGITQSPKYLFRKEGQNVTLSCEQNLNHDAMYWYRQDPGQGLRLIYYSQIVNDFQKGDIAEGYSVSREKKESFPLTVTSAQKNPTAFYLCASSIGTGTGGVRQPQHFGDGTRLSIL.

CDR3 in amino acids: CASSHGGGSVETQYF. For the CDR3, the DNA is TGTGCCAGCAGCCATGGAGGAGGATCCGTAGAGACCCAGTACTTC. The V call is TRBV11-2, the J call TRBJ2-5; a weak D match, TRBD2 (5 bases). The ends were cut back, 5 bases at V and 4 bases at J, with 17 bases in the middle. The germline CDR1 and CDR2 sequences are SGHAT and FQNNGV. The CDR3 is 15 residues long. The full variable domain, in which reference TRBV11-2 and TRBJ2-5 provide the parts outside the CDR3, is EAGVAQSPRYKIIEKRQSVAFWCNPISGHATLYWYQQILGQGPKLLIQFQNNGVVDDSQLPKDRFSAERLKGVDSTLKIQPAKLEDSAVYLCASSHGGGSVETQYFGPGTRLLVL.

The chain recombines TRBV5-1 with TRBJ2-1, with TRBD2 matching 13 bases. V was pared by 7 bases and J by 9 bases, with 4 bases of the junction left unmatched. The CDR3 covers 13 residues. Per germline, CDR1 SGHRS and CDR2 YFSETQ. The CDR3 sequence: CASGTSGIGEQFF. In nucleotides, the CDR3 is TGCGCCAGCGGGACTAGCGGGATTGGTGAGCAGTTCTTC.

This clone was seen once. The J gene is TRBJ1-3, the V gene TRBV5-8, with TRBD1 as a possible D gene (5 bases). V was cut by 2 bases and J by 8 bases, with 11 bases left in between. Looked up from germline, CDR1 is SGHTS and CDR2 is YDEGEE. CDR3 length: 13 amino acids. CDR3 sequence: CASSFWGGDTIYF. CDR3 bases: TGTGCCAGCAGCTTTTGGGGCGGTGACACCATATATTTT.

This rearrangement joins TRBV9 to TRBJ2-7, with D perhaps matching TRBD1 (6 bases). The CDR3 loop spans 15 amino acids. Germline V lookup: CDR1 SGDLS, CDR2 YYNGEE. The V gene lost 0 bases and the J gene lost 1 base, with 11 bases spanning the gap. The CDR3 DNA reads TGTGCCAGCAGCGTAGACTGGCAGGGGTCCTACGAGCAGTACTTC. Its protein product is CASSVDWQGSYEQYF.

The genes are TRBV7-9 and TRBJ2-1; 11 bases map to TRBD2. Per germline, CDR1 SEHNR and CDR2 FQNEAQ (reference sequence). V was clipped by 4 bases and J by 6 bases; unmatched bases: 8. CDR3 length equals 16 residues. The CDR3 sequence: CASSYPLAGGGNEQFF. In DNA, the CDR3 is TGTGCCAGCAGCTATCCCCTAGCGGGAGGAGGCAATGAGCAGTTCTTC.

V usage is TRBV19 and J usage is TRBJ1-6; the D gene is possibly TRBD1 (5 bases). This CDR3 is 15 amino acids long. The ends were cut back, 3 bases at V and 7 bases at J, with 13 bases in the middle. Germline V gene data show CDR1 as LNHDA and CDR2 as SQIVND (reference sequence). The CDR3 region is CASSIMGQDNSPLHF. CDR3 in DNA: TGTGCCAGTAGTATTATGGGGCAGGACAATTCACCCCTCCACTTT.

This clone has only a few counts. J is TRBJ1-2 and V is TRBV29-1; maybe TRBD1 (6 bases). The CDR3 loop spans 12 amino acids. The germline V gene has CDR1 SQVTM and CDR2 ANQGSEA. The V end lost 2 bases, the J end lost 2 bases, and 6 bases lay between the germline ends. This CDR3 reads CSVETGNYGYTF. CDR3 nucleotides: TGCAGCGTTGAAACAGGGAACTATGGCTACACCTTC.

The rearrangement links TRBV28 to TRBJ2-3; 8 bases fit TRBD2. V trimming: 4 bases; J trimming: 2 bases; junction bases outside the gene matches: 8. Germline CDR1 reads MDHEN; CDR2 reads SYDVKM. The CDR3 has 16 amino acids. The CDR3 DNA reads TGTGCCAGCAGTTCACCCGCGGGAGGTGACACAGATACGCAGTATTTT. Translation: CASSSPAGGDTDTQYF.

The rearrangement links TRBV10-1 to TRBJ1-1; D unclear. The CDR3 loop spans 13 amino acids. The V and J ends lost 5 bases and 0 bases respectively, with 7 bases between them. Per germline, CDR1 WNHNN and CDR2 SYGVQD (reference sequence). The CDR3 region has the DNA TGCGCCAGCAGTAACAGTATGAACACTGAAGCTTTCTTT. Amino acid sequence: CASSNSMNTEAFF.

The chain joins TRBV7-2 to TRBJ2-3; D is unclear. V shed 0 bases and J shed 6 bases, with 16 bases lying between them. Germline loops: CDR1 SGHTA, CDR2 FQGNSA. The CDR3 is 16 residues long. CDR3 in amino acids: CASSLASSPELDTQYF. In DNA, the CDR3 is TGTGCCAGCAGCTTAGCCTCGAGCCCGGAGCTGGATACGCAGTATTTT.

This clone was counted once. The V gene is TRBV5-5, the J gene TRBJ2-5; TRBD1 matches at 7 bases. The CDR3 length is 13 residues. Trimming at V came to 4 bases and at J to 2 bases, leaving 2 bases not matched to a gene. CDR1 is SGHKS and CDR2 is YYEKEE in the germline V gene (reference sequence). The CDR3, as DNA: TGTGCCAGCAGCCGGGGACAGCAAGAGACCCAGTACTTC. Translation gives CASSRGQQETQYF.

This chain joins TRBV21-1 and TRBJ2-1; TRBD2 is the table's D call and was not checked against the DNA. TRBV21-1 is listed as a pseudogene. This CDR3 is built from 16 residues. The CDR3 nucleotides are TGTGCCAGCAGCAAAAAATCAGCGGGGCTCTACAATGAGCAGTTCTTC. Protein sequence: CASSKKSAGLYNEQFF.

Written as DNA, the CDR3 is TGTGCCAGTATCCCCTCGGAGAGGACTTCTTCCTACAATGAGCAGTTCTTC. It yields the protein CASIPSERTSSYNEQFF. V and J are TRBV19 and TRBJ2-1; the D gene is possibly TRBD2 (5 bases). The V end was cut by 7 bases, the J end by 1 base, with 20 bases between. The CDR3 is 17 residues long. From germline, CDR1 is LNHDA and CDR2 SQIVND (reference sequence). The whole variable domain, filled in from reference TRBV19 and TRBJ2-1, reads DGGITQSPKYLFRKEGQNVTLSCEQNLNHDAMYWYRQDPGQGLRLIYYSQIVNDFQKGDIAEGYSVSREKKESFPLTVTSAQKNPTAFYLCASIPSERTSSYNEQFFGPGTRLTVL.

The V and J genes are TRBV5-1 and TRBJ2-5; maybe TRBD2 (7 bases). Trimming took off 2 bases at V and 3 bases at J, with 11 bases between the two ends. The CDR3 has 14 residues. CDR1 and CDR2 (germline): SGHRS, YFSETQ. In DNA form, the CDR3 reads TGCGCCAGCAGCTTAGGCGGGGGCAAAGAGACCCAGTACTTC. Protein product: CASSLGGGKETQYF. Using reference TRBV5-1 and TRBJ2-5 for the parts outside the CDR3, the full variable domain is KAGVTQTPRYLIKTRGQQVTLSCSPISGHRSVSWYQQTPGQGLQFLFEYFSETQRNKGNFPGRFSGRQFSNSRSEMNVSTLELGDSALYLCASSLGGGKETQYFGPGTRLLVL.

This clone has only one observation. The chain recombines TRBV7-3 with TRBJ2-3, with 12 bases matching TRBD1. V gave up 2 bases and J gave up 2 bases; unmatched junction bases: 5. This CDR3 has 17 amino acids. In germline, CDR1 is SGHTA, CDR2 FQGTGA. CDR3 sequence: CASSLFGTGGSTDTQYF. CDR3 DNA sequence: TGTGCCAGCAGCTTATTTGGGACAGGGGGCTCCACAGATACGCAGTATTTT.

This chain uses TRBV12-5 with TRBJ1-6; a possible D gene is TRBD1 (5 bases). Trimming left V 4 bases short and J 7 bases short, with 17 bases between. Germline V gene lookup returns CDR1 LGHNT and CDR2 FRNRAP. The CDR3 is made up of 16 amino acids. The CDR3 protein is CASGWNTGGGNSPLHF. CDR3 DNA: TGTGCTAGTGGTTGGAATACGGGGGGAGGAAATTCACCCCTCCACTTT.